This T cell receptor beta chain was sequenced during a study of glioma-infiltrating T cells. Germline lookup yields CDR1 MNHEY and CDR2 SMNVEV (reference sequence). The CDR3 sequence is 14 residues long. Amplification of TCR alpha and beta CDR3 regions from RNA used iRepertoire nested multiplex PCR. TCRdb re-called the multiplex PCR reads with MiXCR, one entry per CDR3 protein. The table has around 180,000 distinct CDR3 sequences, around 40% seen once; the top ten hold roughly 5.2%. Sequenced: glioma tissue, nonneoplastic brain tissue, or PBMCs (not recorded which). J is TRBJ1-5 and V is TRBV27, with 9 positions matching TRBD1. The source is a human donor with low-grade glioma or glioblastoma, undergoing nonglioma brain surgery, or in good health (not recorded which). This chain's CDR3 is CDRRGQGGNQPQHF. CDR3 in DNA: TGTGACAGAAGGGGACAGGGTGGAAATCAGCCCCAGCATTTT.